This T cell receptor (beta chain) is drawn from a study of T cell repertoires in cytomegalovirus infection. Study in general: Epitope selection comprised recently identified HLA-C-restricted CMV epitopes and well-studied HLA-B-restricted CMV epitopes. Shared public TCR beta signatures pointed to both CMV infection and a matching HLA type. Study outcomes and limitations: Predominance within the ex vivo response was attributable to HLA-C-restricted CMV-specific TCR beta clonotypes.

MiXCR, applied by TCRdb to the reads, yields one record per CDR3 protein. The sample holds hundreds of thousands of distinct CDR3 sequences; about 30% are singletons and the top ten take approximately 18%. CDR3 length equals 12 residues. Trimming left V 5 bases short and J 5 bases short, with 7 bases between. A note on this clonotype: The target antigen is unknown.

The specimen was cultured PBMCs, collected from culture after CMV antigen stimulation. The sequence was collected from a human donor in good health (CMV status not recorded). Some clones in this sample may be carry-over from other donors' samples. This sequence joins TRBV12-3 or TRBV12-4 and TRBJ1-5, with D unresolved. The DNA for the CDR3 is TGTGCCAGCAGTCCAACCTATCAGCCCCAGCATTTT. It is translated as CASSPTYQPQHF.